The 4 T cell receptor beta chains given below trace back to one sample, sequenced in a study of human thymus T cells. The protocol was immunoSEQ multiplex PCR, while the TCRdb copy is restricted to in-frame clones and leaves out a portion. Found here are about 78,000 clones, approximately 97% of them singletons; the top ten hold 0.025% to 0.035%. Resections from corrective heart surgery supplied the thymus tissue. Sequenced sample: thymus tissue. The receptors originated from a boy under three years old with a congenital heart defect but otherwise immunologically healthy.

The chain links TRBV7-6 to TRBJ1-3; the D gene is possibly TRBD1 (5 bases). V shed 5 bases and J shed 4 bases, with 21 bases lying between them. CDR1 and CDR2 from the germline V gene are SGHVS and FNYEAQ. This CDR3 spans 17 amino acids. CDR3 in amino acids: CASSRGTNVRTGNTIYF. CDR3 sequence (DNA): TGTGCCAGCAGCAGGGGTACTAATGTGCGCACAGGAAACACCATATATTTT.

This clone was observed a handful of times. V gene TRBV7-9 combines with J gene TRBJ1-5; no definite D call. The CDR3 has 15 amino acids. Germline V CDR1 and CDR2: SEHNR, FQNEAQ (reference sequence). Trimming took off 5 bases at V and 0 bases at J, with 11 bases between the two ends. The CDR3 loop is CASSRGTSSNQPQHF. CDR3 DNA: TGTGCCAGCAGCCGCGGTACCAGTAGCAATCAGCCCCAGCATTTT.

The chain combines TRBV4-3 with TRBJ1-3; D is unresolved. The CDR3 loop spans 15 amino acids. Trimming left V 0 bases short and J 4 bases short, with 10 bases between. Germline-derived CDR1 and CDR2 are LGHNA and YSLEER. CDR3 sequence (DNA): TGCGCCAGCAGCCAAGACCCAGATACCGGAAACACCATATATTTT. The encoded protein is CASSQDPDTGNTIYF.

The gene calls are TRBV4-1 and TRBJ2-2; 7 bases match TRBD2. Germline assignment: CDR1 MGHRA and CDR2 YSYEKL. CDR3 length equals 17 residues. V shed 0 bases and J 1 base; nucleotides not matched to a gene: 5. The chain's CDR3 is CASSQDSGGKNTGELFF. The CDR3, as DNA: TGCGCCAGCAGCCAAGACTCGGGAGGAAAGAACACCGGGGAGCTGTTTTTT.